One sample yielded the 15 T cell receptor beta chains listed below, sequenced in a study of blood T cells in healthy people across ages. A second roughly 7 to 12 cycle PCR used barcoded and J-beta primers. TCRdb re-called the 5' RACE reads with MiXCR, one entry per CDR3 protein. The sample lists around 690,000 distinct CDR3 sequences; roughly 50% were seen once. The sequenced sample was blood. The receptors originated from a man in his sixties in good health.

The CDR3 here is CASSPLPGLRGNNNEQFF. The CDR3, as DNA: TGTGCCAGCTCACCACTTCCAGGTCTCAGGGGGAACAATAATGAGCAGTTCTTC. The V and J genes are TRBV18 and TRBJ2-1, with 7 nucleotides matching TRBD1. This CDR3 contains 18 residues. V shed 1 base, J shed 7 bases, and the junction held 16 bases outside the gene matches. Germline CDR1 is KGHSH and CDR2 is LQKENI.

V and J are TRBV15 and TRBJ2-5; 7 nucleotides line up with TRBD1. Germline trimming cut 7 bases from V and 3 bases from J; bases unmatched to any gene: 5. Germline loops: CDR1 LNHNV, CDR2 YYDKDF (reference sequence). This CDR3 is built from 13 residues. CDR3 in amino acids: CATTKTGEETQYF. The DNA of the CDR3 is TGTGCCACCACAAAAACAGGGGAAGAGACCCAGTACTTC.

A few counts support this clonotype. This chain joins TRBV18 and TRBJ2-7; D is uncertain. With the DNA end fitting TRBJ2-5 better, the J assignment may be wrong. CDR1 and CDR2 (germline): KGHSH, LQKENI. The CDR3 sequence is 14 residues long. The CDR3 nucleotides are TGTGCCAGCTCACCACCAAGTAACCAAGAGACCCAGTACTTC. This codes for CASSPPSNQETQYF.

As for this clonotype: One end of the junction fails to match germline, which may point to a read error. The V call is TRBV29-1, the J call TRBJ1-1; TRBD1 matches at 7 bases. Germline CDR1 reads SQVTM; CDR2 reads ANQGSEA. The CDR3 runs to 13 residues. Here the CDR3 reads CSVEGQADTEAFF. The CDR3 coding sequence is TGCAGCGTCGAAGGACAGGCCGACACTGAAGCTTTCTTT.

J is TRBJ2-4 and V is TRBV2; the match to TRBD2 covers 11 bases. Gene TRBJ2-7 matches the end of the DNA better, so the J call may be wrong. The germline V gene encodes CDR1 SNHLY and CDR2 FYNNEI. The CDR3 spans 15 residues. Here the CDR3 reads CASSEMGLADYEQYF. CDR3 DNA: TGTGCCAGCAGCGAAATGGGACTAGCGGACTACGAGCAGTACTTC.

This clonotype has just one count. The chain employs TRBV18 and TRBJ1-2, with D possibly being TRBD1 (5 bases). Germline loops: CDR1 KGHSH, CDR2 LQKENI. V lost 3 bases to trimming and J lost 2 bases, with 16 bases between them. The CDR3 has 16 amino acids. The CDR3 bases are TGTGCCAGCTCACCCCGGGACGAAATTCGGAACTATGGCTACACCTTC. Translation gives CASSPRDEIRNYGYTF.

In its sample, this clonotype was seen a few times. The chain couples TRBV5-1 to TRBJ1-4; 8 bases match TRBD1. The CDR3 sequence is 15 residues long. Germline V gene lookup returns CDR1 SGHRS and CDR2 YFSETQ. Trimming took 4 bases from V and 7 from J; bases not matched to a gene: 9. CDR3 nucleotides: TGCGCCAGCAGCGTGTCGGACAGGGCGGGTGAAAAACTGTTTTTT. Protein product: CASSVSDRAGEKLFF.

This clonotype was observed a handful of times. The CDR3, as DNA: TGTGCCAGCAGCTTAACGGACAGGACCTACGAGCAGTACTTC. Protein sequence: CASSLTDRTYEQYF. J is TRBJ2-7 and V is TRBV7-2; 7 bases line up with TRBD1. Per the germline V gene, CDR1 is SGHTA and CDR2 is FQGNSA. The CDR3 contains 14 residues. J gave up 2 bases and V 2 bases, and 3 bases lay outside the gene matches.

This clonotype was detected only once. The chain uses TRBV20-1 and TRBJ2-3, with 9 bases fitting TRBD2. V gave up 3 bases and J gave up 2 bases; unmatched junction bases: 6. The CDR3 has 15 amino acids. CDR1 is DFQATT and CDR2 is SNEGSKA in the germline V gene (reference sequence). The CDR3 DNA sequence: TGCAGTGCTAGGGAGGAGCGGGGGGACACAGATACGCAGTATTTT. Translated, it gives CSAREERGDTDTQYF.

This clonotype was detected once. The chain is built from TRBV19 and TRBJ2-1, with D possibly TRBD2 on 6 matching bases. Germline V gene lookup returns CDR1 LNHDA and CDR2 SQIVND (reference sequence). The CDR3 totals 16 residues. V was trimmed by 5 bases and J by 9 bases, leaving 23 bases between them. DNA of the CDR3: TGTGCCAGTAGTGCCAACGCCCAGACTAGATTCGGTGAGCAGTTCTTC. As protein: CASSANAQTRFGEQFF.

Remarks on this clonotype: Germline is not matched at one junction end, which may reflect a read error. This chain joins TRBV10-3 and TRBJ2-1; the match to TRBD2 covers 8 bases. CDR3 length: 19 residues. CDR1 is ENHRY and CDR2 is SYGVKD in the germline V gene. CDR3 bases: TGTGCCATCAGTGAACTCGTGAAGCGGGGGCCCAGCTCCGACAATGAGCAGTTCTTC. Residues: CAISELVKRGPSSDNEQFF.

The chain uses TRBV20-1 and TRBJ1-5; D is undetermined. The CDR3 is 14 residues long. In germline, CDR1 is DFQATT, CDR2 SNEGSKA (reference sequence). The germline V and J ends were trimmed by 3 bases and 2 bases, with 11 bases remaining between them. Written as DNA, the CDR3 is TGCAGTGCTAGGCGCGCGGGCGGCAATCAGCCCCAGCATTTT. Translation: CSARRAGGNQPQHF.

This clonotype came up once. The V gene is TRBV12-3 or TRBV12-4, the J gene TRBJ2-5; D unresolved. The CDR3 is 12 residues long. Trimming pared 2 bases from V and 5 bases from J, leaving 6 bases between. CDR3 region: CASSLFSETQYF. CDR3 sequence (DNA): TGTGCCAGCAGTTTATTTTCCGAGACCCAGTACTTC.

The rearrangement uses TRBV11-3 and TRBJ2-5, with TRBD2 matching 11 bases. With 5 bases clipped from V and 4 bases from J, the junction kept 9 bases outside the gene matches. CDR3 size: 16 residues. Looked up from germline, CDR1 is SGHNT and CDR2 is YENEEA. CDR3: CASSRTSGPPGETQYF. CDR3 DNA sequence: TGTGCCAGCAGCCGGACTAGCGGGCCCCCGGGAGAGACCCAGTACTTC.

The V gene is TRBV6-5, the J gene TRBJ2-1, with D perhaps TRBD1 (5 bases). The ends were cut back, 2 bases at V and 4 bases at J, with 9 bases in the middle. In germline, CDR1 is MNHEY, CDR2 SVGAGI. The CDR3 length is 14 residues. The CDR3 DNA reads TGTGCCAGCAGTTACCGGCAGGGTTACAATGAGCAGTTCTTC. Translation: CASSYRQGYNEQFF.